Listed below are T cell receptor beta chains from one sample, sequenced in a study of T cells in Graves' hyperthyroidism and ophthalmopathy. TCRdb reprocessed the multiplex PCR reads with MiXCR, giving one entry per CDR3 protein. The data show 550,000 to 850,000 distinct CDR3 sequences, about 17% seen once. The material sequenced was blood. The receptor set was obtained from a woman in her fifties or sixties with Graves' hyperthyroidism that later progressed to Graves' ophthalmopathy. Both conserved end residues are part of each CDR3. D genes are given only for firm matches. Some rows have no size entry. The others give once, few or many, or a class for an expanded clone.

size	J	V	D	CDR3	DNA
few	TRBJ2-1	TRBV9	-	CASSVVASDEQFF	TGTGCCAGCAGCGTAGTGGCTAGCGATGAGCAGTTCTTC
many	TRBJ1-2	TRBV13	-	CASSSGGSVYGYTF	TGTGCCAGCAGCTCCGGAGGGTCGGTCTATGGCTACACCTTC
-	TRBJ2-2	TRBV5-1	-	CASSLVSGPTGELFF	TGCGCCAGCAGCTTGGTGTCGGGGCCGACCGGGGAGCTGTTTTTT
many	TRBJ1-1	TRBV27	-	CASSIRQKMNTEAFF	TGTGCCAGCAGTATACGACAGAAAATGAACACTGAAGCTTTCTTT
many	TRBJ2-3	TRBV12-3/TRBV12-4	-	CASSPGPSLFQYF	TGTGCCAGCAGTCCCGGACCGTCTTTGTTTCAGTATTTT
few	TRBJ1-5	TRBV12-3/TRBV12-4	-	CASSLFSEPQHF	TGTGCCAGCAGTTTATTCTCTGAGCCCCAGCATTTT
many	TRBJ2-1	TRBV2	TRBD1	CASGPGTGVYNEQFF	TGTGCCAGCGGCCCAGGGACAGGAGTATACAATGAGCAGTTCTTC
few	TRBJ2-2	TRBV3-1	-	CASALGGPTGELFF	TGTGCCAGTGCCCTAGGGGGGCCCACCGGGGAGCTGTTTTTT
many	TRBJ1-1	TRBV12-3/TRBV12-4	-	CASSFAGRTEAFF	TGTGCCAGCAGTTTCGCAGGGAGGACTGAAGCTTTCTTT
many	TRBJ2-7	TRBV30	-	CAWSVGVGTAQYF	TGTGCCTGGAGTGTGGGGGTCGGAACGGCGCAGTACTTC
many	TRBJ1-1	TRBV3-1	-	CASSQSGNTEAFF	TGTGCCAGCAGCCAATCCGGCAACACTGAAGCTTTCTTT
few	TRBJ1-1	TRBV6-5	-	CASSYSAGGSTEAFF	TGTGCCAGCAGTTACTCTGCGGGGGGCTCCACTGAAGCTTTCTTT
-	TRBJ1-1	TRBV10-1	-	CASNRSLTGEAFF	TGCGCCAGCAACCGGTCCCTTACTGGGGAAGCTTTCTTT
few	TRBJ1-2	TRBV12-3/TRBV12-4	-	CTSSSNYGYTF	TGTACCAGCAGTTCTAACTATGGCTACACCTTC
many	TRBJ2-2	TRBV10-1	TRBD1	CASSESGQGGTGELFF	TGCGCCAGCAGTGAGTCCGGACAGGGGGGAACCGGGGAGCTGTTTTTT
-	TRBJ2-2	TRBV6-1	-	CASSASVGTGELFF	TGTGCCAGCAGTGCCTCAGTGGGAACCGGGGAGCTGTTTTTT
-	TRBJ1-6	TRBV25-1	-	CASPSGLRNSPLHF	TGTGCCAGTCCATCAGGTCTCAGAAATTCACCCCTCCACTTT
-	TRBJ1-4	TRBV5-5	TRBD1	CASGAQGDEKLFF	TGCGCCAGCGGGGCCCAGGGGGACGAAAAACTGTTTTTT
-	TRBJ2-7	TRBV6-6	-	CASSYIRQEPEQYF	TGTGCCAGCAGTTACATCCGCCAAGAACCGGAGCAGTACTTC
few	TRBJ1-4	TRBV27	TRBD1	CASSPNLGGQGSEKLFF	TGTGCCAGCAGTCCCAACCTGGGTGGACAGGGGTCTGAAAAACTGTTTTTT
many	TRBJ1-5	TRBV2	-	CATTRDSNQPQHF	TGTGCCACCACCAGGGATAGCAATCAGCCCCAGCATTTT
-	TRBJ2-7	TRBV30	-	CACTWGTFYEQYF	TGTGCCTGCACCTGGGGCACGTTCTACGAGCAGTACTTC
-	TRBJ2-7	TRBV7-9	-	CASSFNPAGGLYEQYF	TGTGCCAGCAGCTTCAACCCTGCCGGCGGACTCTACGAGCAGTACTTC
-	TRBJ2-7	TRBV5-1	TRBD1	CASSLGQGALIREQYF	TGCGCCAGCAGCTTGGGACAGGGGGCTCTTATACGCGAGCAGTACTTC
many	TRBJ1-1	TRBV5-5	TRBD1	CASSLWTTGRTEAFF	TGTGCCAGCAGCTTGTGGACGACAGGGCGCACTGAAGCTTTCTTT